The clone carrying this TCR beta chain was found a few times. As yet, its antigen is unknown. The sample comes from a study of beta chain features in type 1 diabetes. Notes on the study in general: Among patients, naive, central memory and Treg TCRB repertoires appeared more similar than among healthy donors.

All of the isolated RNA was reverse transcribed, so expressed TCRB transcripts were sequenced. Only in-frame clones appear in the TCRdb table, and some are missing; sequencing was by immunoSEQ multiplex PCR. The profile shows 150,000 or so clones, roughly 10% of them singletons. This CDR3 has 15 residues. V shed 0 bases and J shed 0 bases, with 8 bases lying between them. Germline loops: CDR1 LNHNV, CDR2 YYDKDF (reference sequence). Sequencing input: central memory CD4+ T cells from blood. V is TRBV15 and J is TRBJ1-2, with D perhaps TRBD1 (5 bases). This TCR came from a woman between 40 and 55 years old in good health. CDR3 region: CATSRDGGANYGYTF. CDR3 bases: TGTGCCACCAGCAGAGACGGGGGGGCTAACTATGGCTACACCTTC.